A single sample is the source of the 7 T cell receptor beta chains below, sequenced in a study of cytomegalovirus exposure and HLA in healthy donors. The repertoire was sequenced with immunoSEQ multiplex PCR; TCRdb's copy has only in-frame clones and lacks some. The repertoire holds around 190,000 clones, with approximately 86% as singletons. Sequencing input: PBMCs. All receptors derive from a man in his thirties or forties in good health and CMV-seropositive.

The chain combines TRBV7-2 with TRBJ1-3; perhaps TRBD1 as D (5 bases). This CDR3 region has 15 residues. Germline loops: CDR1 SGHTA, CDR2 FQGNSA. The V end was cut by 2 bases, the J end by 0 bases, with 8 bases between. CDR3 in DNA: TGTGCCAGCAGCTTAAGACAGAGCTCTGGAAACACCATATATTTT. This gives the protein CASSLRQSSGNTIYF.

CDR3 sequence: CSASGSYEQYF. In DNA, the CDR3 is TGCAGTGCCTCAGGGTCCTACGAGCAGTACTTC. The chain is built from TRBV20-1 and TRBJ2-7, with a weak D call TRBD1 (5 bases). Trimming left V 6 bases short and J 1 base short, with 7 bases between. CDR1 and CDR2 (germline): DFQATT, SNEGSKA (reference sequence). The CDR3 length is 11 residues.

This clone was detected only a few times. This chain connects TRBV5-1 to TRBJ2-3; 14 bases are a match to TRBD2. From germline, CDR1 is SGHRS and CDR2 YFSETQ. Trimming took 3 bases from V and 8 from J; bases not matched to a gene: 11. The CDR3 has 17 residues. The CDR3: CASSSPGLAGESGTQYF. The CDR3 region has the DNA TGCGCCAGCAGCTCGCCGGGACTAGCGGGAGAATCTGGTACGCAGTATTTT.

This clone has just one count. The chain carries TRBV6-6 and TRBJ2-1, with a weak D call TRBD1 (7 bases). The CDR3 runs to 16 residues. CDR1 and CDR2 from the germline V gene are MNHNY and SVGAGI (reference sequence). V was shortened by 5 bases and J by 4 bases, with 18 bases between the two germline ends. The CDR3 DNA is TGTGCCAGCAGTCCACCCCAGGGGGGCTTTTACAATGAGCAGTTCTTC. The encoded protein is CASSPPQGGFYNEQFF.

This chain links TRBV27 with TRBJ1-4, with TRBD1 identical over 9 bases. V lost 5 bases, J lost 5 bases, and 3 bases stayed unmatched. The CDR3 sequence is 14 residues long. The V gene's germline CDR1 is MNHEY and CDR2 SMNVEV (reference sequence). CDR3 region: CASSLGTGNEKLFF. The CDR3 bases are TGTGCCAGCAGTCTCGGGACAGGGAATGAAAAACTGTTTTTT.

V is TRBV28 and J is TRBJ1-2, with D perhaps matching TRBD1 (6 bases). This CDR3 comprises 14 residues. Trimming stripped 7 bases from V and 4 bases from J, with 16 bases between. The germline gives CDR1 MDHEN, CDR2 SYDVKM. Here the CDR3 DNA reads TGTGCCAGCACCCAAGCCGACAGGATCTATGGCTACACCTTC. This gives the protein CASTQADRIYGYTF.

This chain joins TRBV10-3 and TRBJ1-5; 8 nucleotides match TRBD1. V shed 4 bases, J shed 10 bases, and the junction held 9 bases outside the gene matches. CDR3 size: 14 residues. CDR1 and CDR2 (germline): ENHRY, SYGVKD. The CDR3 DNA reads TGTGCCATCAGTGGGGGGCAGGGGGCTGACCCCCAGCATTTT. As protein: CAISGGQGADPQHF.